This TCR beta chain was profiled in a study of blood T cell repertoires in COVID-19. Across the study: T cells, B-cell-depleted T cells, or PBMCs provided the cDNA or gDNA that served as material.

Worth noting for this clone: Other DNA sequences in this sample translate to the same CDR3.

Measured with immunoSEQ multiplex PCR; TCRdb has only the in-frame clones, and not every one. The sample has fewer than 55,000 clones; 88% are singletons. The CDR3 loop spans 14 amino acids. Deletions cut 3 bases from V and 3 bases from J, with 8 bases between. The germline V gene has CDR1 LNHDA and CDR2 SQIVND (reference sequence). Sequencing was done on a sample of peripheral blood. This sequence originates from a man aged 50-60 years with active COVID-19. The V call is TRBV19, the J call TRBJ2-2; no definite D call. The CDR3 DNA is TGTGCCAGTAGTATTGGCAGGTACACCGGGGAGCTGTTTTTT. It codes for CASSIGRYTGELFF.